The subject of this entry is one T cell receptor (beta chain). TCRdb re-derived calls from the reads in MiXCR, one entry per CDR3 protein. The data contain over 250,000 distinct CDR3 sequences, about 25% of them singletons. This sample is drawn from a study of T cell repertoires in cytomegalovirus infection. The length of the CDR3 is 14 residues. V dropped 2 bases and J dropped 0 bases, with 10 bases sitting between them. CDR1 DFQATT and CDR2 SNEGSKA come from the germline V gene (reference sequence). The chain carries TRBV20-1 and TRBJ1-1, with D possibly being TRBD1 (6 bases). What was sequenced was PBMCs. This sequence was found in a human donor in good health (CMV status not recorded). Some clones in this sample may be carry-over from other donors' samples. DNA of the CDR3: TGCAGTGCTAGACGGGGGGCCATGAACACTGAAGCTTTCTTT. This codes for CSARRGAMNTEAFF.